Each of the 25 T cell receptor beta chains below was sequenced from the same sample in a study of T-cell reconstitution after alpha-beta-depleted transplantation in children. Unique molecular identifiers tagged the TCRbeta library. TCRdb fed the PCR reads into MiXCR, producing one record per CDR3 protein. The repertoire holds a few hundred thousand distinct CDR3 sequences, with 9.9% as singletons. The material sequenced was PBMCs from the stem cell graft donor, taken from the stem cell graft. The receptors were sampled from a human donor who donated a stem cell graft to a child with SCID.

In this sample, this clonotype turned up a few times. This rearrangement joins TRBV29-1 to TRBJ1-2, with D unresolved. This CDR3 spans 14 amino acids. Germline CDR1 is SQVTM and CDR2 is ANQGSEA. V gave up 0 bases and J gave up 0 bases, with 8 bases separating them. The CDR3 DNA sequence: TGCAGCGTTGAAGATATAGGGACTAACTATGGCTACACCTTC. Protein sequence: CSVEDIGTNYGYTF.

This clonotype was observed at least ten times. The chain carries TRBV12-3 or TRBV12-4 and TRBJ2-4, with no clear D. The CDR3 loop spans 15 amino acids. V lost 2 bases to trimming and J lost 0 bases, with 8 bases between them. The CDR3 sequence is CASSLNLLAKNIQYF. The CDR3 coding sequence is TGTGCCAGCAGTTTAAATCTGCTAGCCAAAAACATTCAGTACTTC.

This clonotype turned up a few times. CDR3 in amino acids: CASSPLNRDPEAFF. The CDR3 DNA sequence: TGTGCCAGCAGCCCACTAAACAGGGATCCTGAAGCTTTCTTT. The rearrangement uses TRBV6-1 and TRBJ1-1, with D perhaps matching TRBD1 (6 bases). Trimming removed 6 bases from V and 6 bases from J, with 17 bases in between. The germline V gene has CDR1 MNHNS and CDR2 SASEGT. CDR3 length equals 14 residues.

The chain combines TRBV5-1 with TRBJ2-5; D might be TRBD1 or TRBD2, each matching 5 bases. Trimming took 4 bases from V and 3 from J, leaving 13 bases between them. Germline CDR1 and CDR2: SGHRS and YFSETQ. The CDR3 is made up of 14 amino acids. The DNA for the CDR3 is TGCGCCAGCAGCGCGGTGGTGGGGGAAGAGACCCAGTACTTC. This gives the protein CASSAVVGEETQYF.

This clonotype occurred many times. The chain couples TRBV10-3 to TRBJ2-7, with TRBD1 matching 7 bases. The CDR3 consists of 15 residues. Germline V CDR1 and CDR2: ENHRY, SYGVKD. The J segment lost 0 bases and the V segment lost 8 bases, leaving 10 bases of the junction unmatched. CDR3 nucleotides: TGTGCCATCCGCCCGGGGACAGATTACTCCTACGAGCAGTACTTC. Protein sequence: CAIRPGTDYSYEQYF.

This clonotype has more than one count but fewer than ten. The J gene is TRBJ2-5, the V gene TRBV12-3 or TRBV12-4; D is unclear. Trimming took off 5 bases at V and 0 bases at J, with 10 bases between the two ends. The CDR3 spans 14 residues. The CDR3 DNA sequence: TGTGCCAGCAGTCCCACAGAGTACCAAGAGACCCAGTACTTC. Its translation is CASSPTEYQETQYF.

This clonotype was recorded many times. The V gene is TRBV5-5, the J gene TRBJ2-1; D possibly matches TRBD1 or TRBD2 (5 bases each). The V and J ends lost 1 base and 7 bases respectively, with 12 bases between them. The CDR3 spans 14 residues. Germline V gives CDR1 SGHKS, CDR2 YYEKEE (reference sequence). The CDR3, as DNA: TGTGCCAGCAGCTTGAGAGGGGCAGTGAATGAGCAGTTCTTC. Its protein product is CASSLRGAVNEQFF.

The chain combines TRBV6-6 with TRBJ2-1, with TRBD2 matching 7 bases. CDR1 MNHNY and CDR2 SVGAGI come from the germline V gene (reference sequence). V shed 6 bases and J 5 bases; nucleotides not matched to a gene: 4. This CDR3 is built from 13 residues. CDR3 loop: CASRGGENNEQFF. As DNA, the CDR3 is TGTGCCAGCAGGGGGGGGGAAAACAATGAGCAGTTCTTC.

The rearrangement links TRBV15 to TRBJ2-7, with TRBD1 as a possible D gene (5 bases). Trimming pared 0 bases from V and 1 base from J, leaving 7 bases between. This CDR3 has 14 residues. Germline assignment: CDR1 LNHNV and CDR2 YYDKDF (reference sequence). CDR3 region: CATSRDQGSYEQYF. The CDR3 nucleotides are TGTGCCACCAGCAGAGATCAGGGTTCCTACGAGCAGTACTTC.

This clonotype appeared many times. The rearrangement uses TRBV12-3 or TRBV12-4 and TRBJ2-2; D possibly corresponds to TRBD2 (5 bases). V gave up 1 base and J gave up 8 bases, with 11 bases separating them. This CDR3 region has 14 residues. CDR3 DNA sequence: TGTGCCAGCAGTTTAGGGCTAGCTTCTGGGGAGCTGTTTTTT. Its protein is CASSLGLASGELFF.

This rearrangement joins TRBV3-1 to TRBJ2-1, with a weak D call TRBD2 (7 bases). Germline V lookup: CDR1 LGHDT, CDR2 YNNKEL (reference sequence). V lost 10 bases, J lost 7 bases, and 35 bases lay in between. The CDR3 covers 19 residues. CDR3 loop: CAISFQVSWRGPGRNEQFF. CDR3 nucleotide sequence: TGTGCCATCAGTTTTCAGGTCTCCTGGCGGGGGCCTGGGAGGAATGAGCAGTTCTTC.

The chain combines TRBV5-1 with TRBJ2-5; 10 nucleotides match TRBD1. CDR3 size: 17 residues. V trimming: 10 bases; J trimming: 1 base; junction bases outside the gene matches: 16. The germline gives CDR1 SGHRS, CDR2 YFSETQ. The DNA of the CDR3 is TGCGCCCTTACTTTACTCCCGGGACAGGGGATCCAAGAGACCCAGTACTTC. Its translation: CALTLLPGQGIQETQYF.

This clonotype was found many times. The chain is built from TRBV10-1 and TRBJ2-2; D is unresolved. This CDR3 is built from 14 residues. Trimming shortened V by 1 base and J by 0 bases, and 3 bases separated the two germline ends. Germline V gene sequence: CDR1 WNHNN, CDR2 SYGVQD (reference sequence). The CDR3 coding sequence is TGCGCCAGCAGTGAGTTCTCGAACACCGGGGAGCTGTTTTTT. It specifies CASSEFSNTGELFF.

V is TRBV5-1 and J is TRBJ1-1; 10 bases agree with TRBD1. Germline CDR1 and CDR2: SGHRS and YFSETQ. J lost 7 bases, V lost 2 bases, and 5 bases had no gene match. CDR3 length: 14 amino acids. The CDR3 region is CASSLEGTGVEAFF. In nucleotides, the CDR3 is TGCGCCAGCAGCTTAGAGGGGACAGGGGTTGAAGCTTTCTTT.

The V call is TRBV12-3 or TRBV12-4, the J call TRBJ1-5; D ambiguous. Trimming left V 0 bases short and J 1 base short, with 7 bases between. CDR3 size: 15 residues. The CDR3 DNA reads as TGTGCCAGCAGTTTAGCGCGTACCAGCAATCAGCCCCAGCATTTT. Translating gives CASSLARTSNQPQHF.

The V and J genes are TRBV27 and TRBJ2-3, with TRBD2 as a possible D gene (6 bases). The germline gives CDR1 MNHEY, CDR2 SMNVEV (reference sequence). Between the trimmed V and J ends, which lost 3 bases and 2 bases, there was a span of 9 bases. This CDR3 spans 14 amino acids. This CDR3 reads CASSLTRTTDTQYF. The CDR3 DNA reads TGTGCCAGCAGTTTGACTAGGACCACAGATACGCAGTATTTT.

The rearrangement links TRBV11-2 to TRBJ2-3, with 9 bases matching TRBD2. This CDR3 comprises 18 residues. Germline V CDR1 and CDR2: SGHAT, FQNNGV. V shed 2 bases and J 3 bases; nucleotides not matched to a gene: 12. The CDR3 is CASSLSHVLAGLTDTQYF. CDR3 in DNA: TGTGCCAGCAGCTTATCTCATGTGCTAGCGGGGCTTACAGATACGCAGTATTTT.

The genes are TRBV25-1 and TRBJ2-1; 8 bases match TRBD2. The germline V gene encodes CDR1 MGHDK and CDR2 SYGVNS. The CDR3 is 16 amino acids. After removal of 4 bases from V and 4 bases from J, the junction contained 9 bases not matched to a gene. The CDR3 sequence: CASSATRGGIYNEQFF. In DNA, the CDR3 is TGTGCCAGCAGTGCAACCCGGGGGGGAATTTACAATGAGCAGTTCTTC.

This clonotype was recorded a few times. The rearrangement joins TRBV6-1 to TRBJ2-3; the D is unclear. CDR1 and CDR2 (germline): MNHNS, SASEGT. The germline V and J ends were trimmed by 3 bases and 6 bases, with 13 bases remaining between them. CDR3 length: 14 amino acids. DNA of the CDR3: TGTGCCAGCAGTGACTTTTCCGTCGGTGATACGCAGTATTTT. Translation: CASSDFSVGDTQYF.

V usage is TRBV12-3 or TRBV12-4 and J usage is TRBJ2-1, with a tentative D call TRBD2 (7 bases). Trimming shortened V by 3 bases and J by 9 bases, and 21 bases separated the two germline ends. The CDR3 covers 16 residues. CDR3 loop: CASSLDGGPTISEQFF. CDR3 DNA sequence: TGTGCCAGCAGTTTGGACGGGGGGCCTACTATTAGTGAGCAGTTCTTC.

This clonotype has ten or more counts. This sequence joins TRBV7-9 and TRBJ2-7; tentative D call: TRBD2 (5 bases). The V gene's germline CDR1 is SEHNR and CDR2 FQNEAQ (reference sequence). Trimming left V 7 bases short and J 4 bases short, with 14 bases between. CDR3 length equals 13 residues. CDR3 amino acids: CASTIAGKYEQYF. In DNA, the CDR3 is TGTGCCAGCACCATAGCCGGGAAATACGAGCAGTACTTC.

The genes are TRBV29-1 and TRBJ2-5; tentatively, D is TRBD1 (5 bases). The germline V gene encodes CDR1 SQVTM and CDR2 ANQGSEA. Trimming took 1 base from V and 4 from J, leaving 10 bases between them. This CDR3 is 13 amino acids long. CDR3 nucleotide sequence: TGCAGCGTTGAAGGGGGCAGGCGAGAGACCCAGTACTTC. Its translation is CSVEGGRRETQYF.

This clonotype was detected only a few times. The J gene is TRBJ1-1, the V gene TRBV7-9; the D gene is possibly TRBD1 (5 bases). The V and J ends lost 7 bases and 6 bases respectively, with 15 bases between them. This CDR3 contains 13 residues. Germline CDR1 reads SEHNR; CDR2 reads FQNEAQ (reference sequence). The CDR3 DNA is TGTGCCAGCATGGAGCAGGGTACGGCTGAAGCTTTCTTT. It specifies CASMEQGTAEAFF.

This clonotype has just a few counts. This chain links TRBV6-1 with TRBJ2-1; 8 nucleotides line up with TRBD2. CDR3 length: 15 amino acids. Germline-derived CDR1 and CDR2 are MNHNS and SASEGT. Trimming at V came to 10 bases and at J to 3 bases, leaving 11 bases not matched to a gene. CDR3 sequence: CATGGELADYNEQFF. The CDR3 DNA follows: TGTGCCACCGGGGGGGAACTAGCGGACTACAATGAGCAGTTCTTC.

The sample holds a few counts of this clonotype. The chain employs TRBV27 and TRBJ1-2; D possibly corresponds to TRBD1 (5 bases). Germline CDR1 MNHEY, CDR2 SMNVEV (reference sequence). Trimming shortened V by 9 bases and J by 7 bases, and 15 bases separated the two germline ends. This CDR3 is built from 12 residues. The CDR3: CASFLEGLGYTF. CDR3 sequence (DNA): TGTGCCAGTTTCTTGGAGGGGCTTGGCTACACCTTC.